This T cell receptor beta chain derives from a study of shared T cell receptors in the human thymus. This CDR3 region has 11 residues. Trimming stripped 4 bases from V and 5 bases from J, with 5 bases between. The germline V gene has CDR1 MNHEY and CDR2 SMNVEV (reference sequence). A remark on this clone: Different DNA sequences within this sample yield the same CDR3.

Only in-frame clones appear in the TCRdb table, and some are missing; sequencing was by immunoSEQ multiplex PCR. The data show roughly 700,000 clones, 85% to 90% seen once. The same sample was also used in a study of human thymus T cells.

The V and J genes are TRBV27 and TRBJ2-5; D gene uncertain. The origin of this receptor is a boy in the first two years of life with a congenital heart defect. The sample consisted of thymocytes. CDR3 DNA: TGTGCCAGCAGTTCTGGCGAGACCCAGTACTTC. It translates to CASSSGETQYF.